The T cell receptor beta chain described here comes from a study of vaccination effects on CD4 cells after COVID-19. At the level of the study: After expansion with viral peptide pools in the ViraFEST assay, antigen-specific CD4+ T cells were sequenced. Study-level points and caveats: Early timepoints after infection were absent, and convalescent patients were few in the study.

A word on this clone: The antigen is not known.

Cells that had been cultured for roughly ten days were the source of isolated CD4+ T cells. Each person got two doses of an mRNA SARS-CoV-2 vaccine, BNT162b2 or mRNA-1273. Sequenced by immunoSEQ multiplex PCR; TCRdb stores in-frame clones only, minus some. The table includes 72,000 or so clones, around two thirds detected once. V was shortened by 3 bases and J by 3 bases, with 8 bases between the two germline ends. Per germline, CDR1 GTSNPN and CDR2 SVGIG (reference sequence). CDR3 size: 13 residues. The chain employs TRBV30 and TRBJ2-2, with D unresolved. Sequenced here: CD4+ T cells from PBMCs cultured without peptide, sampled after COVID-19 vaccination. This receptor was taken from a human donor who received a COVID-19 vaccine. This chain's CDR3 is CAWRDRYTGELFF. The CDR3 DNA reads as TGTGCCTGGAGGGACCGATACACCGGGGAGCTGTTTTTT.